This T cell receptor beta chain was captured in a study of early T cells in non-severe SARS-CoV-2 infection (TCRdb year 2021). In the study overall: TCR sequencing used bulk RNA from unsorted whole blood, so alpha and beta chains could not be paired. Here is what the overall study found, with its caveats: VDJdb matching was skewed toward anti-spike CD8 responses and likely underestimated virus-specific expansions, missing private and CD4 specificities.

The CDR3 measures 16 amino acids from cysteine to phenylalanine. This entry keeps only the CDR3 DNA: 48 bases, framed from base 1. Set within a cohort of healthcare workers in London, UK, this nested case-control study involved weekly PCR testing of nasopharyngeal swabs along with blood sampling. Healthcare workers were recruited between 23 and 31 March 2020, during the week of the UK lockdown, and were followed weekly for up to about 15 weeks. This clonotype was counted many times. No antigen is known for it. No base quality information exists; no much larger clone differs at one position. To prepare the library, 5' RACE was applied. The reads were generated on a NextSeq 500. To correct for sequencing error and PCR bias, the TCR library protocol tagged individual cDNA molecules with unique molecular identifiers. Both TCR alpha and beta chains were sequenced, and tight co-correlation was observed between alpha and beta sequence abundances in each sample. In the paper's pipeline: Decombinator V4 was used to perform V gene, J gene and CDR3 annotation of TCR sequences. TCRs were defined as expanded if a significant change between any two time points was detected under a Poisson model with p below 0.0001. TCR abundances were normalised to the total number of TCRs sequenced per sample and expressed as counts per million. TRAV1-2 paired with TRAJ12, TRAJ20 or TRAJ33 defined MAIT TCRs, while TRAV10 paired with TRAJ18 defined iNKT TCRs. VDJdb, accessed on 1 November 2021, was searched for TCRs annotated for CMV, EBV and SARS-CoV-2, and TCRs annotated for more than one antigen were excluded. TCRdb reran the public reads through fastp at Q25 and MiXCR, keeping productive beta chains. Every entry covers one CDR3 protein and lists the most common genes and DNA from its rows. These V and J calls derive from TCRdb rather than the authors' analysis. Across this sample there are 53,000 or so distinct CDR3 sequences, with 6.5% to 9.5% seen only once. Of the sample, roughly 6% is held by the ten largest clones.

The TCR sequence derives from an adult who was a healthcare worker with PCR-confirmed SARS-CoV-2 infection or an uninfected control (not recorded which). The sequence links TRBV12-2 to TRBJ2-3; the D call in the table, TRBD2, was not verified against the DNA. TRBV12-2 is deemed a pseudogene. The sample consisted of whole blood. The bases are TGTGCAAGTCGCCCCCGGACTAGCGGTAGCACAGATACGCAGTATTTT. Translated, this gives CASRPRTSGSTDTQYF.